This TCR beta chain is drawn from a study of Siglec-9 on CD8 T cells in melanoma. Measured with immunoSEQ multiplex PCR; TCRdb has only the in-frame clones, and not every one. The table lists some 39,000 clones, approximately 83% of them singletons. This clone was observed a handful of times. The antigen is not known. From germline, CDR1 is SGHDT and CDR2 YYEEEE. Between the trimmed V and J ends, which lost 3 bases and 1 base, there was a span of 10 bases. The CDR3 has 14 amino acids. Study findings and constraints: An effector memory CD8+ T-cell subset seemingly accumulating in melanoma was reportedly marked and regulated by Siglec-9.

This receptor was obtained from a human donor in good health. The chain has TRBV5-6 and TRBJ1-1; a weak D match, TRBD1 (5 bases). Sequencing was performed on Siglec-9- CD8+ T cells sorted from blood. CDR3 DNA sequence: TGTGCCAGCAGCTGGGGGGTATCGAACACTGAAGCTTTCTTT. Translated, it gives CASSWGVSNTEAFF. The variable domain in full, completed from reference TRBV5-6 and TRBJ1-1, reads DAGVTQSPTHLIKTRGQQVTLRCSPKSGHDTVSWYQQALGQGPQFIFQYYEEEERQRGNFPDRFSGHQFPNYSSELNVNALLLGDSALYLCASSWGVSNTEAFFGQGTRLTVV.